This TCR beta chain was identified in a study of regulatory T cells in long-lasting Graves disease. Stated time point: persistent/refractory GD, antithyroid drugs over 5 years with positive TRAb. The TCR library used RNA extracted from PBMCs. With iRepertoire HTBI primers and Arm-PCR of CDR3 regions, TCR beta libraries were built. TCRdb used MiXCR to reprocess the multiplex PCR reads, holding one entry per CDR3 protein. The table shows a few hundred thousand distinct CDR3 sequences, with roughly 25% occurring only once. CDR1 is PRHDT and CDR2 is FYEKMQ in the germline V gene (reference sequence). V was shortened by 7 bases and J by 0 bases, with 10 bases between the two germline ends. CDR3 length: 15 amino acids.

The gene calls are TRBV13 and TRBJ2-6, with D possibly being TRBD2 (5 bases). The TCR comes from a middle-aged woman with Graves disease. Here the sequenced sample was peripheral blood mononuclear cells (PBMCs), taken when the disease was refractory, from a patient treated with antithyroid drugs. As DNA, the CDR3 is TGTGCCAGCATCGGGGAAGGCTCTGGGGCCAACGTCCTGACTTTC. Protein product: CASIGEGSGANVLTF.